What follows are 24 T cell receptor beta chains derived from one specimen sequenced in a study of blood T cell repertoires in COVID-19. The protocol was immunoSEQ multiplex PCR, while the TCRdb copy is restricted to in-frame clones and leaves out a portion. This repertoire shows around 98,000 clones, about 80% found once; its top ten account for about 24%. Source material: peripheral blood. All receptors come from a man in his 70s with acute or convalescent COVID-19.

V and J are TRBV19 and TRBJ2-1, with TRBD2 matching over 7 bases. Germline V gives CDR1 LNHDA, CDR2 SQIVND (reference sequence). Unmatched junction bases numbered 9, after V lost 7 bases and J lost 6 bases. CDR3 length: 14 amino acids. The CDR3 region has the DNA TGTGCCAGTAAATGGGGGGAGGGCCGCAATGAGCAGTTCTTC. Encoded protein: CASKWGEGRNEQFF.

V and J are TRBV6-4 and TRBJ2-1, with 9 bases aligning to TRBD1. There are 12 residues in the CDR3. Germline assignment: CDR1 MRHNA and CDR2 SNTAGT. With 6 bases clipped from V and 8 bases from J, the junction kept 2 bases outside the gene matches. The CDR3 protein is CASSGQGYEQFF. CDR3 nucleotide sequence: TGTGCCAGCAGCGGACAGGGGTATGAGCAGTTCTTC.

This clone was picked up a small number of times. The rearrangement joins TRBV18 to TRBJ1-2, with 7 nucleotides matching TRBD1. The V gene's germline CDR1 is KGHSH and CDR2 LQKENI. Unmatched junction bases numbered 7, after V lost 6 bases and J lost 0 bases. The CDR3 totals 15 residues. In nucleotides, the CDR3 is TGTGCCAGCTCCGAGATGGGACAGTCTAACTATGGCTACACCTTC. Translating it yields CASSEMGQSNYGYTF.

The gene calls are TRBV4-1 and TRBJ2-1; no clear D. The CDR3 consists of 14 residues. The ends were cut back, 0 bases at V and 4 bases at J, with 7 bases in the middle. CDR1 and CDR2 from the germline V gene are MGHRA and YSYEKL. The CDR3 is CASSQDQTYNEQFF. The CDR3 region has the DNA TGCGCCAGCAGCCAAGACCAGACTTACAATGAGCAGTTCTTC.

The V gene is TRBV7-2, the J gene TRBJ1-4; D perhaps matches TRBD1 (6 bases). Per germline, CDR1 SGHTA and CDR2 FQGNSA. Trimming cost V 0 bases and J 2 bases, with 13 bases left between them. The CDR3 is made up of 17 amino acids. CDR3: CASSLAIDGGTNEKLFF. CDR3 DNA sequence: TGTGCCAGCAGCTTAGCGATCGATGGGGGCACTAATGAAAAACTGTTTTTT.

This clone was recorded a few times. The rearrangement links TRBV29-1 to TRBJ1-2; tentative D call: TRBD1 (6 bases). The CDR3 runs 13 residues. V dropped 4 bases and J dropped 2 bases, with 11 bases sitting between them. In germline, CDR1 is SQVTM, CDR2 ANQGSEA. The CDR3 DNA follows: TGCAGCGTTGGCGGGGGGCAGAACTATGGCTACACCTTC. Its protein product is CSVGGGQNYGYTF.

The chain carries TRBV5-1 and TRBJ1-4; 8 nucleotides match TRBD1. CDR3 length equals 14 residues. With V trimmed by 4 bases and J by 7 bases, 6 bases remained unmatched. The germline V gene encodes CDR1 SGHRS and CDR2 YFSETQ. The CDR3 reads CASSRGQGREKLFF. The CDR3 bases are TGCGCCAGCAGCCGAGGACAGGGACGTGAAAAACTGTTTTTT.

The chain carries TRBV4-2 and TRBJ1-1, with 8 bases identical to TRBD1. Trimming at V came to 1 base and at J to 1 base, leaving 5 bases not matched to a gene. CDR1 and CDR2 from the germline V gene are LGHNA and YNFKEQ. The CDR3 covers 16 residues. The CDR3 spells CASSQGGQATNTEAFF. CDR3 nucleotides: TGTGCCAGCAGCCAAGGGGGACAGGCCACGAACACTGAAGCTTTCTTT.

V gene TRBV9 combines with J gene TRBJ1-4; D ambiguous. The V end was cut by 3 bases, the J end by 6 bases, with 6 bases between. CDR1 and CDR2 from the germline V gene are SGDLS and YYNGEE. The CDR3 contains 12 residues. The CDR3 spells CASSARDEKLFF. The CDR3 bases are TGTGCCAGCAGCGCCCGGGATGAAAAACTGTTTTTT. Full variable domain (rest looked up from reference TRBV9 and TRBJ1-4): DSGVTQTPKHLITATGQRVTLRCSPRSGDLSVYWYQQSLDQGLQFLIQYYNGEERAKGNILERFSAQQFPDLHSELNLSSLELGDSALYFCASSARDEKLFFGSGTQLSVL.

V is TRBV2 and J is TRBJ1-2; D is undetermined. Per the germline V gene, CDR1 is SNHLY and CDR2 is FYNNEI. CDR3 length: 12 residues. The germline V and J ends were trimmed by 7 bases and 5 bases, with 11 bases remaining between them. In DNA, the CDR3 is TGTGCCAGCACCCGGGGAGGGTATGGCTACACCTTC. Protein product: CASTRGGYGYTF.

J is TRBJ2-2 and V is TRBV19; TRBD1 aligns across 10 bases. This CDR3 comprises 14 residues. The V segment lost 8 bases and the J segment 1 base; nucleotides outside the gene matches: 1. Germline CDR1 reads LNHDA; CDR2 reads SQIVND (reference sequence). CDR3 residues: CASGDRGNTGELFF. CDR3 in DNA: TGTGCCAGTGGGGACAGGGGGAACACCGGGGAGCTGTTTTTT.

This clone was seen only a few times. V is TRBV4-1 and J is TRBJ1-1; maybe TRBD1 (5 bases). V was clipped by 2 bases and J by 4 bases, with 8 bases between them. CDR1 and CDR2 (germline): MGHRA, YSYEKL. The CDR3 is 13 residues long. This CDR3 is CASSQQGSTEAFF. The DNA of the CDR3 is TGCGCCAGCAGCCAACAGGGCAGCACTGAAGCTTTCTTT.

V gene TRBV19 combines with J gene TRBJ2-2; weak D call: TRBD1 (5 bases). V lost 4 bases, J lost 6 bases, and 21 bases lay in between. The CDR3 is 17 amino acids. Germline assignment: CDR1 LNHDA and CDR2 SQIVND (reference sequence). In DNA form, the CDR3 reads TGTGCCAGTAGTACCCTTGGTGCAGGGTGGGCCTCCGGGGAGCTGTTTTTT. The encoded protein is CASSTLGAGWASGELFF.

The rearrangement uses TRBV5-1 and TRBJ2-3, with 7 bases aligning to TRBD2. This CDR3 has 14 amino acids. V was pared by 4 bases and J by 0 bases, with 2 bases of the junction left unmatched. Germline V gene sequence: CDR1 SGHRS, CDR2 YFSETQ. This chain's CDR3 is CASSGGVSTDTQYF. As DNA, the CDR3 is TGCGCCAGCAGCGGGGGGGTTAGCACAGATACGCAGTATTTT.

This chain uses TRBV3-1 (or the pseudogene TRBV3-2) with TRBJ2-5; TRBD1 is a possible D gene (5 bases). Germline loops: CDR1 LGHDT, CDR2 YNNKEL (reference sequence). V lost 5 bases and J 2 bases, leaving 12 bases between the germline ends. The length of the CDR3 is 14 residues. CDR3 DNA sequence: TGTGCCAGCAGCAGACAAGGGGTGCAAGAGACCCAGTACTTC. Translating gives CASSRQGVQETQYF.

The V call is TRBV12-3 or TRBV12-4, the J call TRBJ2-5; D is ambiguous. V gave up 3 bases and J gave up 3 bases, with 8 bases separating them. The length of the CDR3 is 13 residues. Here the CDR3 reads CASSFDQKETQYF. The CDR3, as DNA: TGTGCCAGCAGTTTCGATCAGAAAGAGACCCAGTACTTC.

In DNA form, the CDR3 reads TGTGCCAGCAGCGTGAGCGGTCTGAACACTGAAGCTTTCTTT. Translating gives CASSVSGLNTEAFF. The V gene is TRBV9, the J gene TRBJ1-1; D is unresolved. This CDR3 region has 14 residues. V shed 2 bases and J shed 0 bases, with 8 bases lying between them. In germline, CDR1 is SGDLS, CDR2 YYNGEE.

V usage is TRBV29-1 and J usage is TRBJ2-7, with a possible D match to TRBD2 (5 bases). V was cut by 8 bases and J by 4 bases, with 15 bases left in between. The germline gives CDR1 SQVTM, CDR2 ANQGSEA. The length of the CDR3 is 12 residues. The CDR3 nucleotides read TGCAGCCTCAGTCCGGGGTGGTACGAGCAGTACTTC. Protein product: CSLSPGWYEQYF.

The chain carries TRBV6-2 or TRBV6-3 and TRBJ2-7; 7 nucleotides align to TRBD2. The germline V gene has CDR1 MNHEY and CDR2 SVGEGT. Germline trimming cut 5 bases from V and 2 bases from J; bases unmatched to any gene: 18. The CDR3 runs 18 residues. In DNA, the CDR3 is TGTGCCAGCAGTCGCACCACCCGTGGAGCGGGAATGACCTACGAGCAGTACTTC. This sequence encodes CASSRTTRGAGMTYEQYF.

V is TRBV5-5 and J is TRBJ1-6; a weak D match, TRBD1 (5 bases). The V end lost 4 bases, the J end lost 11 bases, and 13 bases lay between the germline ends. The CDR3 is made up of 13 amino acids. Germline V CDR1 and CDR2: SGHKS, YYEKEE (reference sequence). The CDR3 sequence: CASSPGLSPPLHF. In nucleotides, the CDR3 is TGTGCCAGCAGCCCGGGACTTTCTCCACCCCTCCACTTT.

This CDR3 reads CASSLGSTGQAFF. CDR3 coding DNA: TGTGCCAGCAGCTTAGGCTCGACAGGGCAAGCTTTCTTT. V gene TRBV7-2 combines with J gene TRBJ1-1, with 7 bases that match TRBD1. Trimming cost V 1 base and J 9 bases; bases outside gene matches: 5. This CDR3 contains 13 residues. The V gene's germline CDR1 is SGHTA and CDR2 FQGNSA.

V usage is TRBV6-6 and J usage is TRBJ1-5, with D hard to call. The germline CDR1 and CDR2 sequences are MNHNY and SVGAGI (reference sequence). There are 14 residues in the CDR3. V lost 3 bases and J 6 bases, leaving 12 bases between the germline ends. CDR3 nucleotides: TGTGCCAGCAGTTATCCGGAGCGTGGTCAGCCCCAGCATTTT. Encoded protein: CASSYPERGQPQHF.

The chain joins TRBV27 to TRBJ1-1; 8 bases line up with TRBD1. The length of the CDR3 is 11 residues. V trimming: 9 bases; J trimming: 6 bases; junction bases outside the gene matches: 3. Germline CDR1 MNHEY, CDR2 SMNVEV (reference sequence). The chain's CDR3 is CASGQGAEAFF. CDR3 in DNA: TGTGCCAGTGGACAGGGAGCTGAAGCTTTCTTT.

The gene calls are TRBV5-5 and TRBJ2-6; 7 positions match TRBD2. CDR1 SGHKS and CDR2 YYEKEE come from the germline V gene (reference sequence). The CDR3 contains 16 residues. After removal of 7 bases from V and 0 bases from J, the junction contained 7 bases not matched to a gene. The CDR3 region is CASGRDFYSGANVLTF. The DNA for the CDR3 is TGTGCCAGCGGGAGGGATTTTTACTCTGGGGCCAACGTCCTGACTTTC.